This TCR beta chain was recorded in a study of T cell changes during pregnancy in multiple sclerosis. The table came from immunoSEQ multiplex PCR; TCRdb's copy has only in-frame clones and leaves some out. The sample lists fewer than 55,000 clones, almost 95% occurring once. The CDR3 runs to 15 residues. The germline CDR1 and CDR2 sequences are SNHLY and FYNNEI. Trimming removed 4 bases from V and 1 base from J, with 10 bases in between. The chain joins TRBV2 to TRBJ2-2; TRBD1 might be the D (6 bases). The clonotype comes from a female donor with multiple sclerosis, enrolled in a pregnancy study. Material: peripheral blood, obtained after pregnancy. The CDR3 DNA sequence: TGTGCCAGCAGTGGGCCACAGGGGAACACCGGGGAGCTGTTTTTT. This codes for CASSGPQGNTGELFF.